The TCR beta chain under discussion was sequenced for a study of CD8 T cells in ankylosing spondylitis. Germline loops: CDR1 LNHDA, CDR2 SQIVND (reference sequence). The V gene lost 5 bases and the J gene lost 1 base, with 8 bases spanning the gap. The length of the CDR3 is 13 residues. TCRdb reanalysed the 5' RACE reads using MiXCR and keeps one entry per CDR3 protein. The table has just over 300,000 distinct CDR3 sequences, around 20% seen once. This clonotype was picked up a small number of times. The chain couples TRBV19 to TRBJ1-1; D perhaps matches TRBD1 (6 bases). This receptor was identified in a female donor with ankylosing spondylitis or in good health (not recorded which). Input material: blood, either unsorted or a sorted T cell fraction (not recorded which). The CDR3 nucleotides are TGTGCCAGTAGTGCGGGACAGAACACTGAAGCTTTCTTT. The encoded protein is CASSAGQNTEAFF.